These 24 T cell receptor beta chains originate from one sample sequenced in a study of T cells after posttransplantation cyclophosphamide. Data came from immunoSEQ multiplex PCR; TCRdb stores just in-frame clones and leaves some out. The sample records 140 to 150 clones, 87% being singletons. Cyclophosphamide on days +3 and +4 followed busulfan-fludarabine conditioning and a marrow graft. This sample comprised skin tissue, obtained 362 days after allogeneic stem cell transplant with posttransplant cyclophosphamide. Receptor source: a male patient in his thirties who received an allogeneic stem cell transplant from a related donor, was CMV-positive, and had acute GVHD only. Some T cells may trace back to the graft donor.

The V and J genes are TRBV10-2 and TRBJ2-2, with 8 bases identical to TRBD2. V shed 7 bases and J 5 bases; nucleotides not matched to a gene: 3. The CDR3 extends over 13 amino acids. CDR1 is WSHSY and CDR2 is SAAADI in the germline V gene. CDR3 nucleotide sequence: TGCGCCAGCACGGGACTAGGGACCGGGGAGCTGTTTTTT. Translation: CASTGLGTGELFF.

This chain uses TRBV6-5 with TRBJ1-1, with 7 bases lining up with TRBD1. V was pared by 0 bases and J by 8 bases, with 0 bases of the junction left unmatched. This CDR3 contains 12 residues. Germline CDR1 reads MNHEY; CDR2 reads SVGAGI. The CDR3 loop reads CASSYSGQEAFF. In nucleotides, the CDR3 is TGTGCCAGCAGTTACTCGGGACAGGAAGCTTTCTTT.

The chain carries TRBV6-1 and TRBJ1-3; 12 bases align to TRBD1. Germline values: CDR1 MNHNS, CDR2 SASEGT. The length of the CDR3 is 14 residues. Germline trimming cut 9 bases from V and 7 bases from J; bases unmatched to any gene: 7. For the CDR3, the DNA is TGTGCCAGTTTGGGACAGGGGGCGAAGAACACCATATATTTT. Translation gives CASLGQGAKNTIYF.

This clone was counted a single time. This chain links TRBV30 with TRBJ1-3; D perhaps matches TRBD1 (5 bases). The CDR3 spans 17 residues. V shed 1 base and J shed 1 base, with 17 bases lying between them. Germline assignment: CDR1 GTSNPN and CDR2 SVGIG (reference sequence). CDR3 sequence: CAWSDFQGPRSGNTIYF. The CDR3 region has the DNA TGTGCCTGGAGTGACTTTCAGGGCCCTAGATCTGGAAACACCATATATTTT. Based on the CDR3 plus reference TRBV30 and TRBJ1-3, the full variable domain is SQTIHQWPATLVQPVGSPLSLECTVEGTSNPNLYWYRQAAGRGLQLLFYSVGIGQISSEVPQNLSASRPQDRQFILSSKKLLLSDSGFYLCAWSDFQGPRSGNTIYFGEGSWLTVV.

The J gene is TRBJ1-6, the V gene TRBV6-1, with D maybe TRBD1 (5 bases). The V gene's germline CDR1 is MNHNS and CDR2 SASEGT. The CDR3 spans 16 residues. The ends were cut back, 2 bases at V and 7 bases at J, with 15 bases in the middle. Here the CDR3 reads CASSEMVRQRNSPLHF. DNA for the CDR3: TGTGCCAGCAGTGAAATGGTTCGACAGAGAAATTCACCCCTCCACTTT.

This clone has a single count. The chain employs TRBV6-4 and TRBJ1-2; the D gene is possibly TRBD1 (5 bases). The CDR3 is 11 amino acids. V was cut by 8 bases and J by 8 bases, with 12 bases left in between. Per the germline V gene, CDR1 is MRHNA and CDR2 is SNTAGT. The CDR3 nucleotides read TGTGCCAGCCAAGGAGGGGCGGGCTACACCTTC. As protein: CASQGGAGYTF.

The chain couples TRBV6-1 to TRBJ1-2, with 7 bases lining up with TRBD1. Looked up from germline, CDR1 is MNHNS and CDR2 is SASEGT. Trimming at V came to 6 bases and at J to 10 bases, leaving 14 bases not matched to a gene. The CDR3 length is 14 residues. CDR3 sequence: CASRARGLELYYTF. The CDR3 DNA follows: TGTGCCAGCAGGGCCAGGGGGTTAGAATTATACTACACCTTC.

This chain uses TRBV21-1 with TRBJ1-3. TRBV21-1 is described as a pseudogene. The CDR3 length is 17 residues. The CDR3 reads CASRHQLAQHARNTIYF. CDR3 DNA: TGTGCCAGCAGACATCAGCTAGCTCAACACGCACGAAACACCATATATTTT.

This rearrangement joins TRBV27 to TRBJ2-7; 8 nucleotides align to TRBD1. Germline CDR1 and CDR2: MNHEY and SMNVEV (reference sequence). Trimming took 2 bases from V and 6 from J; bases not matched to a gene: 6. CDR3 length: 14 residues. The CDR3 region is CASSLRAGGTEQYF. CDR3 nucleotide sequence: TGTGCCAGCAGTTTACGGGCAGGGGGCACCGAGCAGTACTTC.

Here the CDR3 reads CASSEARLAGARETQYF. The CDR3 DNA sequence: TGTGCCAGCAGTGAAGCCCGACTAGCGGGGGCGAGGGAGACCCAGTACTTC. This chain uses TRBV25-1 with TRBJ2-5; 12 nucleotides line up with TRBD2. The germline V gene encodes CDR1 MGHDK and CDR2 SYGVNS. V trimming: 2 bases; J trimming: 5 bases; junction bases outside the gene matches: 9. The CDR3 length is 17 residues.

The rearrangement joins TRBV6-4 to TRBJ2-3, with D tentatively TRBD1 (7 bases). Germline V gene data show CDR1 as MRHNA and CDR2 as SNTAGT. This CDR3 is built from 13 residues. Trimming removed 8 bases at V and 3 bases at J, with 12 bases between. The CDR3 protein is CASGRGVTDTQYF. CDR3 in DNA: TGTGCCAGCGGCAGGGGGGTAACAGATACGCAGTATTTT.

The genes are TRBV6-6 and TRBJ1-5; D unclear. V lost 6 bases, J lost 4 bases, and 10 bases lay in between. The length of the CDR3 is 13 residues. Germline lookup yields CDR1 MNHNY and CDR2 SVGAGI (reference sequence). The CDR3 DNA is TGTGCCAGCAGGAGGGATGGAAATCAGCCCCAGCATTTT. This gives the protein CASRRDGNQPQHF.

The chain's CDR3 is CASSEGASFYEQYF. CDR3 coding DNA: TGTGCCAGCAGCGAGGGTGCTAGCTTCTACGAGCAGTACTTC. The rearrangement joins TRBV6-6 to TRBJ2-7; possibly TRBD2 for D (5 bases). The V gene's germline CDR1 is MNHNY and CDR2 SVGAGI (reference sequence). The CDR3 runs 14 residues. V was cut by 6 bases and J by 3 bases, with 15 bases left in between.

The chain combines TRBV5-6 with TRBJ1-2, with a possible D match to TRBD1 (5 bases). CDR3 length: 16 amino acids. Trimming pared 7 bases from V and 4 bases from J, leaving 23 bases between. Looked up from germline, CDR1 is SGHDT and CDR2 is YYEEEE. The CDR3 region has the DNA TGTGCCAGCTCCTGGGGCAATGGTCGAAATACCTATGGCTACACCTTC. Translated, it gives CASSWGNGRNTYGYTF.

The genes are TRBV10-2 and TRBJ2-5; 8 bases agree with TRBD2. The CDR3 totals 13 residues. The J segment lost 5 bases and the V segment lost 6 bases, leaving 5 bases of the junction unmatched. CDR1 WSHSY and CDR2 SAAADI come from the germline V gene. The CDR3 nucleotides read TGCGCCAGCAGCGGGGGGGCAAGGGAGACCCAGTACTTC. It yields the protein CASSGGARETQYF.

The rearrangement joins TRBV25-1 to TRBJ2-1; 7 bases agree with TRBD2. V gave up 6 bases and J gave up 5 bases; unmatched junction bases: 4. This CDR3 contains 13 residues. Germline V gene data show CDR1 as MGHDK and CDR2 as SYGVNS. The CDR3 DNA follows: TGTGCCAGCAGGGGAGGGCATAACAATGAGCAGTTCTTC. It codes for CASRGGHNNEQFF. The full variable domain, in which reference TRBV25-1 and TRBJ2-1 provide the parts outside the CDR3, is EADIYQTPRYLVIGTGKKITLECSQTMGHDKMYWYQQDPGMELHLIHYSYGVNSTEKGDLSSESTVSRIRTEHFPLTLESARPSHTSQYLCASRGGHNNEQFFGPGTRLTVL.

This rearrangement joins TRBV6-5 to TRBJ2-3; perhaps TRBD1 as D (6 bases). The CDR3 is 13 residues long. Germline V lookup: CDR1 MNHEY, CDR2 SVGAGI. Between the trimmed V and J ends, which lost 5 bases and 4 bases, there was a span of 10 bases. The CDR3 DNA reads TGTGCCAGCAGTCCTACAGGGTCAGATACGCAGTATTTT. It codes for CASSPTGSDTQYF.

This clone was picked up a small number of times. This sequence joins TRBV6-1 and TRBJ1-5; a possible D gene is TRBD1 (5 bases). V lost 2 bases and J lost 5, with 10 bases in between. The CDR3 sequence is 14 residues long. Germline V gene lookup returns CDR1 MNHNS and CDR2 SASEGT. CDR3 sequence: CASSESGWDQPQHF. The DNA for the CDR3 is TGTGCCAGCAGTGAATCAGGGTGGGATCAGCCCCAGCATTTT.

The V call is TRBV6-4, the J call TRBJ1-5; no clear D gene. CDR1 and CDR2 (germline): MRHNA, SNTAGT. The germline V and J ends were trimmed by 9 bases and 9 bases, with 12 bases remaining between them. This CDR3 region has 11 residues. The CDR3 reads CAREERGPQHF. The CDR3 DNA is TGTGCCAGGGAGGAGAGAGGGCCCCAGCATTTT.

In the case of this clone: The final CDR3 position lacks the conserved phenylalanine or tryptophan, pointing to a likely read error. This chain uses TRBV6-6 with TRBJ1-5, with D unclear. V was pared by 6 bases and J by 4 bases, with 10 bases between. This CDR3 has 13 residues. CDR1 is MNHNY, CDR2 SVGAGI, per germline (reference sequence). The CDR3 nucleotides are TGTGCCAGCAGGAGGGATGGAAATCAGCCCCAGCATCTT. Its translation is CASRRDGNQPQHL.

The chain links TRBV6-4 to TRBJ2-1; 7 bases align to TRBD2. The CDR3 loop spans 14 amino acids. Germline CDR1 reads MRHNA; CDR2 reads SNTAGT. Trimming removed 2 bases from V and 4 bases from J; junction bases left unmatched: 2. CDR3 coding DNA: TGTGCCAGCAGTGACGGCGGGAGTTACAATGAGCAGTTCTTC. Its translation is CASSDGGSYNEQFF.

The V call is TRBV6-1, the J call TRBJ1-2; 8 bases agree with TRBD1. The length of the CDR3 is 13 residues. The V segment lost 6 bases and the J segment 7 bases; nucleotides outside the gene matches: 7. Looked up from germline, CDR1 is MNHNS and CDR2 is SASEGT. Written as DNA, the CDR3 is TGTGCCAGCAGGCCCTCAGGGGGCAGTGGCTACACCTTC. Its translation is CASRPSGGSGYTF.

V gene TRBV6-6 combines with J gene TRBJ2-5, with TRBD2 as a possible D gene (5 bases). The tail of the sequence fits TRBJ2-7 better, so the J call may be wrong. The CDR3 has 14 residues. Per germline, CDR1 MNHNY and CDR2 SVGAGI (reference sequence). This chain's CDR3 is CASSEGASFYEQYF. Written as DNA, the CDR3 is TGTGCCAGCAGCGAGGGTGCTAGCTTCTACGAGCAGTACTTC.

This chain links TRBV21-1 with TRBJ1-3. TRBV21-1 represents a pseudogene. The CDR3 loop spans 17 amino acids. CDR3 bases: TGTGCCAGCAGACATCAGCTAGCTCAACACGCACGAAACGCCATATATTTT. Protein sequence: CASRHQLAQHARNAIYF.